The 25 T cell receptor beta chains in this list originate from one sample, sequenced in a study of early stage breast cancer tumors. TCRdb's copy holds only in-frame clones and misses some; the assay was immunoSEQ multiplex PCR. The repertoire holds approximately 17,000 clones, with about 86% as singletons. Sample: blood. These TCRs come from a person aged 65 to 85 with breast cancer.

The sample holds one count of this clone. This rearrangement joins TRBV5-1 to TRBJ1-4, with D unclear. The V and J ends lost 0 bases and 7 bases respectively, with 10 bases between them. The germline gives CDR1 SGHRS, CDR2 YFSETQ. CDR3 size: 14 residues. CDR3 in amino acids: CASSLGGLGEKLFF. DNA of the CDR3: TGCGCCAGCAGCTTGGGCGGGCTCGGTGAAAAACTGTTTTTT.

The rearrangement uses TRBV5-1 and TRBJ2-2, with 8 nucleotides matching TRBD2. The CDR3 consists of 16 residues. Germline trimming cut 0 bases from V and 5 bases from J; bases unmatched to any gene: 6. CDR1 is SGHRS and CDR2 is YFSETQ in the germline V gene. CDR3 DNA: TGCGCCAGCAGCTTGGCAAGCGGGGGCCTAACCGGGGAGCTGTTTTTT. Translating it yields CASSLASGGLTGELFF.

The chain couples TRBV19 to TRBJ1-2, with 8 nucleotides matching TRBD1. V dropped 3 bases and J dropped 4; count of bases not matched to a gene: 7. This CDR3 contains 15 residues. Per germline, CDR1 LNHDA and CDR2 SQIVND (reference sequence). For the CDR3, the DNA is TGTGCCAGTAGTATCAATTGGGGACAGGTCTATGGCTACACCTTC. Amino acids: CASSINWGQVYGYTF.

The chain is built from TRBV19 and TRBJ1-1; 9 nucleotides match TRBD1. From germline, CDR1 is LNHDA and CDR2 SQIVND (reference sequence). V was pared by 5 bases and J by 5 bases, with 6 bases of the junction left unmatched. There are 14 residues in the CDR3. The CDR3 is CASSETGGVTEAFF. The DNA of the CDR3 is TGTGCCAGTAGTGAGACAGGGGGGGTTACTGAAGCTTTCTTT.

The V gene is TRBV6-6, the J gene TRBJ2-5; D might be TRBD2 (6 bases). Germline V gene sequence: CDR1 MNHNY, CDR2 SVGAGI (reference sequence). The V and J ends lost 11 bases and 2 bases respectively, with 15 bases between them. This CDR3 spans 13 amino acids. Written as DNA, the CDR3 is TGTGCCGCCCGGGACTCGGGGCAAGAGACCCAGTACTTC. It encodes CAARDSGQETQYF.

The chain carries TRBV6-5 and TRBJ1-1; 7 bases are shared with TRBD1. The germline CDR1 and CDR2 sequences are MNHEY and SVGAGI. The length of the CDR3 is 13 residues. Trimming took 5 bases from V and 1 from J; bases not matched to a gene: 1. CDR3 sequence reads: CASSRQGNTEAFF. CDR3 bases: TGTGCCAGCAGTCGACAGGGGAACACTGAAGCTTTCTTT.

The chain recombines TRBV7-3 with TRBJ2-7; 11 bases are shared with TRBD1. The CDR3 length is 15 residues. The ends lost 2 bases at V and 3 bases at J; junction bases unmatched: 3. Germline V gene sequence: CDR1 SGHTA, CDR2 FQGTGA. DNA for the CDR3: TGTGCCAGCAGCTTAGGACAGGGGGCCAACTACGAGCAGTACTTC. Translation: CASSLGQGANYEQYF.

The chain carries TRBV9 and TRBJ1-2; D gene unclear. This CDR3 spans 14 amino acids. The ends were cut back, 4 bases at V and 2 bases at J, with 12 bases in the middle. Germline V gene lookup returns CDR1 SGDLS and CDR2 YYNGEE. CDR3 sequence: CASSPGGRNYGYTF. The CDR3 DNA follows: TGTGCCAGCAGCCCCGGCGGGCGGAACTATGGCTACACCTTC.

A single count supports this clone. This chain connects TRBV6-5 to TRBJ1-6, with TRBD1 matching 9 bases. The CDR3 sequence is 14 residues long. V was pared by 6 bases and J by 5 bases, with 2 bases of the junction left unmatched. In germline, CDR1 is MNHEY, CDR2 SVGAGI. Written as DNA, the CDR3 is TGTGCCAGCAGGAGGACAGGGGATAATTCACCCCTCCACTTT. Translated, it gives CASRRTGDNSPLHF.

The V gene is TRBV2, the J gene TRBJ1-2, with unresolved D. Trimming removed 6 bases at V and 4 bases at J, with 9 bases between. The CDR3 contains 12 residues. CDR1 is SNHLY and CDR2 is FYNNEI in the germline V gene. In DNA form, the CDR3 reads TGTGCCAGCAGACAGATAGGCTATGGCTACACCTTC. Protein product: CASRQIGYGYTF.

The chain joins TRBV7-8 to TRBJ2-2; 10 bases agree with TRBD1. The CDR3 consists of 15 residues. V was pared by 5 bases and J by 5 bases, with 5 bases of the junction left unmatched. Germline assignment: CDR1 SGHVS and CDR2 FQNEAQ. DNA for the CDR3: TGTGCCAGCAGCCCAAGGACAGGGGGGACCGGGGAGCTGTTTTTT. It encodes CASSPRTGGTGELFF.

The chain combines TRBV5-6 with TRBJ1-1; 9 bases agree with TRBD1. CDR3 length: 13 amino acids. J gave up 12 bases and V 4 bases, and 10 bases lay outside the gene matches. In germline, CDR1 is SGHDT, CDR2 YYEEEE. CDR3 residues: CASSVRDRVSTFF. CDR3 bases: TGTGCCAGCAGCGTCCGGGACAGGGTTAGTACTTTCTTT.

The CDR3 region has the DNA TGTGCCAGCAGTTACAAAACTGGACTACCCCTCGGGGAGCAGTACTTC. Translating gives CASSYKTGLPLGEQYF. The V gene is TRBV6-5, the J gene TRBJ2-7; the D gene is possibly TRBD2 (6 bases). The CDR3 contains 16 residues. CDR1 MNHEY and CDR2 SVGAGI come from the germline V gene. V was pared by 2 bases and J by 7 bases, with 21 bases between.

This sequence joins TRBV5-1 and TRBJ1-2; 9 nucleotides line up with TRBD1. The length of the CDR3 is 17 residues. The V gene end was trimmed by 4 bases and the J gene end by 4 bases; junction bases not matched to a gene: 14. CDR1 SGHRS and CDR2 YFSETQ come from the germline V gene. CDR3 sequence (DNA): TGCGCCAGCAGCGCATCTTCTTCCGGGACAGGGACCTATGGCTACACCTTC. Its protein product is CASSASSSGTGTYGYTF. The full variable domain, with the rest looked up from reference TRBV5-1 and TRBJ1-2, is KAGVTQTPRYLIKTRGQQVTLSCSPISGHRSVSWYQQTPGQGLQFLFEYFSETQRNKGNFPGRFSGRQFSNSRSEMNVSTLELGDSALYLCASSASSSGTGTYGYTFGSGTRLTVV.

The genes are TRBV2 and TRBJ2-3; D is undetermined. Deletions cut 6 bases from V and 5 bases from J, with 12 bases between. The V gene's germline CDR1 is SNHLY and CDR2 FYNNEI. The CDR3 runs to 13 residues. The CDR3: CASRDPGVDTQYF. CDR3 nucleotides: TGTGCCAGCAGAGACCCCGGAGTAGATACGCAGTATTTT.

The rearrangement joins TRBV4-1 to TRBJ2-2; D not certain. V lost 1 base and J lost 6, with 15 bases in between. Germline loops: CDR1 MGHRA, CDR2 YSYEKL. CDR3 length: 16 residues. CDR3: CASSQVFEASSGELFF. The CDR3 nucleotides are TGCGCCAGCAGCCAAGTATTCGAGGCGTCGTCCGGGGAGCTGTTTTTT.

This chain connects TRBV27 to TRBJ2-7; weak D call: TRBD1 (6 bases). The V gene's germline CDR1 is MNHEY and CDR2 SMNVEV (reference sequence). The V and J ends lost 6 bases and 6 bases respectively, with 15 bases between them. The CDR3 totals 13 residues. CDR3 coding DNA: TGTGCCAGCAGACCCAGGACAGACGCCGAGCAGTACTTC. Translated, it gives CASRPRTDAEQYF.

This rearrangement joins TRBV27 to TRBJ2-5; 14 bases agree with TRBD2. The germline V gene encodes CDR1 MNHEY and CDR2 SMNVEV (reference sequence). J was trimmed by 4 bases and V by 6 bases; bases with no gene match: 16. CDR3 length: 19 residues. Here the CDR3 reads CASRPDWTSGGLKGETQYF. In nucleotides, the CDR3 is TGTGCCAGCAGGCCTGATTGGACTAGCGGGGGGTTAAAGGGAGAGACCCAGTACTTC.

This clone was seen a single time. This chain links TRBV4-1 with TRBJ1-3; D is unresolved. The CDR3 length is 15 residues. V dropped 6 bases and J dropped 0 bases, with 12 bases sitting between them. The V gene's germline CDR1 is MGHRA and CDR2 YSYEKL. This CDR3 is CASRRGESSGNTIYF. The CDR3, as DNA: TGCGCCAGCAGACGAGGTGAATCCTCTGGAAACACCATATATTTT.

The chain recombines TRBV18 with TRBJ1-1, with D possibly being TRBD1 (5 bases). The CDR3 covers 13 residues. The V gene's germline CDR1 is KGHSH and CDR2 LQKENI. V shed 5 bases and J shed 5 bases, with 12 bases lying between them. The CDR3 protein is CASSSGTDTEAFF. DNA for the CDR3: TGTGCCAGCTCAAGCGGGACGGATACTGAAGCTTTCTTT.

This chain links TRBV6-5 with TRBJ2-3; 11 nucleotides agree with TRBD2. The length of the CDR3 is 16 residues. J lost 1 base, V lost 4 bases, and 4 bases had no gene match. Germline V gene sequence: CDR1 MNHEY, CDR2 SVGAGI. The CDR3 region has the DNA TGTGCCAGCAGTTTAGCGGGGGGGTTGGGCACAGATACGCAGTATTTT. Its translation: CASSLAGGLGTDTQYF.

This chain links TRBV5-1 with TRBJ2-3; 10 bases agree with TRBD1. V lost 2 bases and J lost 4; bases outside the gene matches: 10. Germline CDR1 is SGHRS and CDR2 is YFSETQ. The CDR3 runs 17 residues. The CDR3 region has the DNA TGCGCCAGCAGCTTCTTACGACAGGGGGCTGTCGCAGATACGCAGTATTTT. Translated: CASSFLRQGAVADTQYF.

The V gene is TRBV30, the J gene TRBJ2-5; no clear D gene. V was shortened by 5 bases and J by 5 bases, with 12 bases between the two germline ends. The CDR3 contains 12 residues. Germline-derived CDR1 and CDR2 are GTSNPN and SVGIG (reference sequence). Here the CDR3 reads CAWGPAGETQYF. The CDR3 DNA sequence: TGTGCCTGGGGTCCTGCCGGGGAGACCCAGTACTTC.

V is TRBV7-9 and J is TRBJ2-5, with 16 nucleotides matching TRBD2. Trimming removed 5 bases from V and 5 bases from J; junction bases left unmatched: 5. The CDR3 extends over 16 amino acids. Germline V gene lookup returns CDR1 SEHNR and CDR2 FQNEAQ (reference sequence). The CDR3 spells CASSLGTSGGEETQYF. The DNA of the CDR3 is TGTGCCAGCAGCCTCGGGACTAGCGGGGGGGAGGAGACCCAGTACTTC. The full variable domain, rest sourced from reference TRBV7-9 and TRBJ2-5, is DTGVSQNPRHKITKRGQNVTFRCDPISEHNRLYWYRQTLGQGPEFLTYFQNEAQLEKSRLLSDRFSAERPKGSFSTLEIQRTEQGDSAMYLCASSLGTSGGEETQYFGPGTRLLVL.

The chain combines TRBV5-8 with TRBJ1-1; the match to TRBD1 covers 8 bases. Germline V gene data show CDR1 as SGHTS and CDR2 as YDEGEE. This CDR3 contains 14 residues. With 1 base clipped from V and 3 bases from J, the junction kept 2 bases outside the gene matches. CDR3 loop: CASSLYRGDTEAFF. As DNA, the CDR3 is TGTGCCAGCAGCTTGTACAGGGGGGACACTGAAGCTTTCTTT.